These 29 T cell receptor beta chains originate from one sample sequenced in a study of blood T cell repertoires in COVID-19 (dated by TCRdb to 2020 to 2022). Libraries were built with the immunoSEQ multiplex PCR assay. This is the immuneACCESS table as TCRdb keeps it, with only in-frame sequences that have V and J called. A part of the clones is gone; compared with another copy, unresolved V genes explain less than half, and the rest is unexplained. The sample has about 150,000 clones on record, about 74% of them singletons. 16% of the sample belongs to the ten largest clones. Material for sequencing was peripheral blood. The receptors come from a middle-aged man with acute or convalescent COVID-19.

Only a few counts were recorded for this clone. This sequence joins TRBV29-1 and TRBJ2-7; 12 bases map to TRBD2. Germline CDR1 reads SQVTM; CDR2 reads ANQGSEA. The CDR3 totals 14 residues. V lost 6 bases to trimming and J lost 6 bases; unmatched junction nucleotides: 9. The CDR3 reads CSVSTSGGPSEQYF. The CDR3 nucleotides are TGCAGCGTCTCAACTAGCGGGGGGCCGTCCGAGCAGTACTTC.

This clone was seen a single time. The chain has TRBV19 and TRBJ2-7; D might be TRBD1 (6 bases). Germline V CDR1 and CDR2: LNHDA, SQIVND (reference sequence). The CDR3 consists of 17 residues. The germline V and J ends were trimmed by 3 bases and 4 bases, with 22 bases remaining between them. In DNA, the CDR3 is TGTGCCAGTAGTATCTCCCCTACAGGGTCCTGGTCATACGAGCAGTACTTC. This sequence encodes CASSISPTGSWSYEQYF.

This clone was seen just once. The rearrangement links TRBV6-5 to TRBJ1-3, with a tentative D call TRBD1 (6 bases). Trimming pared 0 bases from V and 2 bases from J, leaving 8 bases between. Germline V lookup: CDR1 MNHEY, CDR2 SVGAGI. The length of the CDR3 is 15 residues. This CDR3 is CASSYSRDTGNTIYF. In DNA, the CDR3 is TGTGCCAGCAGTTACTCCCGGGACACTGGAAACACCATATATTTT.

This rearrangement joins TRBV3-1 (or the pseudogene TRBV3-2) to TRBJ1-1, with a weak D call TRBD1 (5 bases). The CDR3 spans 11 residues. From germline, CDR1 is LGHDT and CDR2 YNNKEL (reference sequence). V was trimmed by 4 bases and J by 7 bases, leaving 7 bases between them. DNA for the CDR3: TGTGCCAGCAGCCCCGGGGGTGAAGCTTTCTTT. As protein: CASSPGGEAFF.

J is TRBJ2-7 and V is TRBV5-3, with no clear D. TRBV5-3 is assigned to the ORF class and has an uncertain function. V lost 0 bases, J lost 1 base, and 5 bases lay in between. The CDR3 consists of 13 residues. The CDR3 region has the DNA TGTGCCAGAAGCTTGGACAGTTCCTACGAGCAGTACGTC. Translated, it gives CARSLDSSYEQYV.

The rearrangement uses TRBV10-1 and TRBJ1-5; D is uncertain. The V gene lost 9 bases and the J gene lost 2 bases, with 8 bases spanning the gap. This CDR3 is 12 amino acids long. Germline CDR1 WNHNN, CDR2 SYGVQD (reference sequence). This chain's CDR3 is CASSSGNQPQHF. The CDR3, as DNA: TGCGCCAGTTCCTCGGGCAATCAGCCCCAGCATTTT.

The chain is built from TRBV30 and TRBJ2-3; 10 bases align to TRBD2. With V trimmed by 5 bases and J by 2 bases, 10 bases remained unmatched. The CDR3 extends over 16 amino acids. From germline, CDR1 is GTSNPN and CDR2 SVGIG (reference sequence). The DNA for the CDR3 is TGTGCCTGGGGGCTGAAAACTAGCGGGGTCACAGATACGCAGTATTTT. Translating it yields CAWGLKTSGVTDTQYF.

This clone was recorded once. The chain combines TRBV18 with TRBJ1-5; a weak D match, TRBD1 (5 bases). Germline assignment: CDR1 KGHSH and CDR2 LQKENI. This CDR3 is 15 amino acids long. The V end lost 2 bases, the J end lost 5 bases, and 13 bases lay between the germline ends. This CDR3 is CASSPTAGQDQPQHF. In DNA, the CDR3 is TGTGCCAGCTCACCAACGGCAGGGCAGGATCAGCCCCAGCATTTT.

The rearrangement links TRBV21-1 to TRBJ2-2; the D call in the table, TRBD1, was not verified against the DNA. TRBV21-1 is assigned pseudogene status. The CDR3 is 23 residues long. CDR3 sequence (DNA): TGTGCCAGCAAACCAGACAGGGATCGCGAGGCCCCGGTACACAATCCGAACACCGGGGAGCTGTTTTTT. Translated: CASKPDRDREAPVHNPNTGELFF.

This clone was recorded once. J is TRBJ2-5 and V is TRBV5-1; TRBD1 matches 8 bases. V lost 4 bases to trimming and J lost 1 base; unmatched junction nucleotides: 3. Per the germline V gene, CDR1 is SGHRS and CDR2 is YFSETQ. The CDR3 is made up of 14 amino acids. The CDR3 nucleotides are TGCGCCAGCAGCGCGGACAGGGCCCAAGAGACCCAGTACTTC. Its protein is CASSADRAQETQYF.

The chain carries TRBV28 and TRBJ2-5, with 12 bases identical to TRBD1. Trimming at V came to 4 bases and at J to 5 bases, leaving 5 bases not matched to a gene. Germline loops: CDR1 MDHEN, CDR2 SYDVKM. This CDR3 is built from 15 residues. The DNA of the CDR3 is TGTGCCAGCAGTTCGGGACAGGGGGCGTCGGAGACCCAGTACTTC. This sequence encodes CASSSGQGASETQYF.

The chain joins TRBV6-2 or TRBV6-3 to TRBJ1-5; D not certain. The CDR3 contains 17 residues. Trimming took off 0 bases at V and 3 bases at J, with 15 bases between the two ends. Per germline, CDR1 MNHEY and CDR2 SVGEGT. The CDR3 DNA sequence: TGTGCCAGCAGTTACTCGAACAGATTCTATTTCAATCAGCCCCAGCATTTT. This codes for CASSYSNRFYFNQPQHF.

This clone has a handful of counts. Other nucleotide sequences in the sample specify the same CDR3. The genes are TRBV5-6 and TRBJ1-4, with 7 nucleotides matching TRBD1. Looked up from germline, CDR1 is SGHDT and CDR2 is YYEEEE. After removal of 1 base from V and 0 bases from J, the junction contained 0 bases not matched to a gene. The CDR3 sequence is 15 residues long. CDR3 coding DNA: TGTGCCAGCAGCTTGACAGGGGCAACTAATGAAAAACTGTTTTTT. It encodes CASSLTGATNEKLFF.

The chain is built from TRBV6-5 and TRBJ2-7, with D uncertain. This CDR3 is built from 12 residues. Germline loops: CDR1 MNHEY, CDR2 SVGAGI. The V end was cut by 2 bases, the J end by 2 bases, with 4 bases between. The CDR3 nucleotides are TGTGCCAGCAGTTACCCTCCCTACGAGCAGTACTTC. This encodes CASSYPPYEQYF.

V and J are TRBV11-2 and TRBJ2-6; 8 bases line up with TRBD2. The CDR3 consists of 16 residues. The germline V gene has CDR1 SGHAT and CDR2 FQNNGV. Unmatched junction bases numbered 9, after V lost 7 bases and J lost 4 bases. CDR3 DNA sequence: TGTGCCAGCACCATCGGGGGGGCGGCAGGGGCCAACGTCCTGACTTTC. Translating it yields CASTIGGAAGANVLTF.

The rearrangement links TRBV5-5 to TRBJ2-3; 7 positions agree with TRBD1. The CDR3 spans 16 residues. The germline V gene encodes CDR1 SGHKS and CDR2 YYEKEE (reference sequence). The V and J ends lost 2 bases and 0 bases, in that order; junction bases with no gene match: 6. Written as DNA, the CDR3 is TGTGCCAGCAGCTTAGATGACAGGGTCAGCACAGATACGCAGTATTTT. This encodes CASSLDDRVSTDTQYF.

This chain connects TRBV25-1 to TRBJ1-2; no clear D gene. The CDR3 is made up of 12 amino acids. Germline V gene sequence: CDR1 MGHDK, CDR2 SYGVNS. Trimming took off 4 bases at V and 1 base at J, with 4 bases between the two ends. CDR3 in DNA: TGTGCCAGCAGTGCCATTAACTATGGCTACACCTTC. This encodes CASSAINYGYTF.

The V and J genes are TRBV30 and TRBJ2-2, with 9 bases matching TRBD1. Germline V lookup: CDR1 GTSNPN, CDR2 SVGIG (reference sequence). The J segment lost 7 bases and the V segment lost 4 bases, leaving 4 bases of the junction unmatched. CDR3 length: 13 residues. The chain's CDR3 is CAWKTGGYGELFF. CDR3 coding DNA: TGTGCCTGGAAGACAGGGGGTTACGGGGAGCTGTTTTTT.

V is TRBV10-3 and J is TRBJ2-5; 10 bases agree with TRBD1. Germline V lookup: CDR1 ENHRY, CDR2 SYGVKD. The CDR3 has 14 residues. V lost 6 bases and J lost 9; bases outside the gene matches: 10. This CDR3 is CAIRPGTGAAPQYF. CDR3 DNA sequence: TGTGCCATCAGGCCCGGGACAGGGGCAGCCCCCCAGTACTTC.

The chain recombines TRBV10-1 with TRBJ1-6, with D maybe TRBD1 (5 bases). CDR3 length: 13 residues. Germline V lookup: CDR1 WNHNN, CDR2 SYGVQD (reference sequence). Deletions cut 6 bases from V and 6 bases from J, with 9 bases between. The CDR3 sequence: CASSLDSNSPLHF. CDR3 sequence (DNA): TGCGCCAGCAGCCTCGACAGTAATTCACCCCTCCACTTT.

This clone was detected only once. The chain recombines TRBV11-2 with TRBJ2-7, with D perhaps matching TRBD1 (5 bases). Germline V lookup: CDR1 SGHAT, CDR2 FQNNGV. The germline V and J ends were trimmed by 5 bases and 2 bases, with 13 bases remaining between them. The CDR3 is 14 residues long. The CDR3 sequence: CASSPAGLTYEQYF. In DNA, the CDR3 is TGTGCCAGCAGCCCTGCAGGGTTGACCTACGAGCAGTACTTC.

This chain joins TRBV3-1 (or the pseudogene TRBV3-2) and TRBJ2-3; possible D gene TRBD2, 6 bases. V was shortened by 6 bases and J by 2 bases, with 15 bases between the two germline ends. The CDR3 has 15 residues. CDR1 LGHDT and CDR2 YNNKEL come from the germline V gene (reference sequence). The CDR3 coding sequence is TGTGCCAGCAGACCGGGACTTTTCTCCACAGATACGCAGTATTTT. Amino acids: CASRPGLFSTDTQYF.

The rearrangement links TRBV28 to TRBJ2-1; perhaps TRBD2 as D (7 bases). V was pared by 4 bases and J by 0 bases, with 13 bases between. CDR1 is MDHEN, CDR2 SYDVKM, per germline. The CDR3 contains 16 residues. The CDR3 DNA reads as TGTGCCAGCAGTTCCGTAGGGGGGGACTCCTACAATGAGCAGTTCTTC. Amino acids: CASSSVGGDSYNEQFF.

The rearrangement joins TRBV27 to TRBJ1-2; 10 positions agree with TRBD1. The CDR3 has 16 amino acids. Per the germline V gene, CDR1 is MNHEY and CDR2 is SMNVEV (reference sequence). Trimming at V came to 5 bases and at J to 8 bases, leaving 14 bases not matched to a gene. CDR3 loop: CASSPTGGARSWGYTF. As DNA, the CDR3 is TGTGCCAGCAGTCCGACAGGGGGCGCTAGGTCATGGGGCTACACCTTC.

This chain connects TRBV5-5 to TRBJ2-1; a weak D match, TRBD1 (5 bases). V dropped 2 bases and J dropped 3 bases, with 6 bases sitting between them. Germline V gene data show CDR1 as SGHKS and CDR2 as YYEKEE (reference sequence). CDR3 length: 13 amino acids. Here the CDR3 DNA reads TGTGCCAGCAGCTTACAGGACTACAATGAGCAGTTCTTC. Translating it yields CASSLQDYNEQFF. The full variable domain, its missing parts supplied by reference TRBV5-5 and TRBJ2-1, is DAGVTQSPTHLIKTRGQQVTLRCSPISGHKSVSWYQQVLGQGPQFIFQYYEKEERGRGNFPDRFSARQFPNYSSELNVNALLLGDSALYLCASSLQDYNEQFFGPGTRLTVL.

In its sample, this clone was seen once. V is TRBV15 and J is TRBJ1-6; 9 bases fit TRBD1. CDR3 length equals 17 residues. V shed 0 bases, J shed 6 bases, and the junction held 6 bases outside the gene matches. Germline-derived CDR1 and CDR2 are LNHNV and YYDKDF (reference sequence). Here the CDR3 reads CATSRDVGTGSNSPLHF. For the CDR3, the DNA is TGTGCCACCAGCAGAGACGTAGGGACAGGGTCTAATTCACCCCTCCACTTT.

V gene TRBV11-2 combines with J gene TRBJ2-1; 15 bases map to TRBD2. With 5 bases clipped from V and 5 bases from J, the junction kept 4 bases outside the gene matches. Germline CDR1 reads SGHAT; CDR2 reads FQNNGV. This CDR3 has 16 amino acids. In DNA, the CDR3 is TGTGCCAGCAGCACCGGGACTAGCGGGGGGCACAATGAGCAGTTCTTC. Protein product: CASSTGTSGGHNEQFF.

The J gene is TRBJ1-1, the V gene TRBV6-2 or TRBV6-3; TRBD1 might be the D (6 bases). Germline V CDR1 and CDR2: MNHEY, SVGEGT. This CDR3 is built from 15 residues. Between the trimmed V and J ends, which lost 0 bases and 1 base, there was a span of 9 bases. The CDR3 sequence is CASSYSGTKNTEAFF. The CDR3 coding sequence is TGTGCCAGCAGTTACTCAGGGACAAAGAACACTGAAGCTTTCTTT.

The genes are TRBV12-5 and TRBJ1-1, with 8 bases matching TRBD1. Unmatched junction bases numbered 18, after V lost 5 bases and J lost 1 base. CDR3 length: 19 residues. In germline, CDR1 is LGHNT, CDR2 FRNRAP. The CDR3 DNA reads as TGTGCTAGTGGTCTTTTCGACAGGGGACAATATGGAGCGAACACTGAAGCTTTCTTT. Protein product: CASGLFDRGQYGANTEAFF. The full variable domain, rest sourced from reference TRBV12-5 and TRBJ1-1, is DARVTQTPRHKVTEMGQEVTMRCQPILGHNTVFWYRQTMMQGLELLAYFRNRAPLDDSGMPKDRFSAEMPDATLATLKIQPSEPRDSAVYFCASGLFDRGQYGANTEAFFGQGTRLTVV.